This T cell receptor (beta chain) stems from a study of blood T cells in healthy people across ages. Study-wide results and limits: Versus aged donors, long-lived donors had higher diversity and more naive CD4+ cells.

Per sample, no less than 6 micrograms of total RNA were extracted. Alongside a J-beta primer mix, a sample-barcoded 5' primer served in a second PCR lasting roughly 6 to 12 cycles. Every molecule of cDNA carried a tag from a template-switch adaptor with 12 random nucleotides. Every sample returned 2.5 million or more CDR3-containing paired-end reads. TCRdb re-called the 5' RACE reads with MiXCR, one entry per CDR3 protein. The sample consists of approximately 700,000 distinct CDR3 sequences, roughly 32% of them appearing once. Comment on this clonotype: Its antigen is as yet unknown.

Deletions cut 0 bases from V and 4 bases from J, with 6 bases between. The CDR3 is 13 amino acids. The germline V gene has CDR1 MGHRA and CDR2 YSYEKL. The sequence was obtained from a woman of 80 years or more in good health. The V and J genes are TRBV4-1 and TRBJ1-2; D is ambiguous. Sequenced sample: blood. The CDR3 protein is CASSQDPAYGYTF. Written as DNA, the CDR3 is TGCGCCAGCAGCCAAGATCCGGCCTATGGCTACACCTTC.